Shown below are 13 T cell receptor beta chains from a single sample sequenced in a study of shared clonotypes between healthy human individuals. Measured with immunoSEQ multiplex PCR; TCRdb has only the in-frame clones, and not every one. The sample lists about 1,800,000 clones, approximately 94% occurring once. CD45RO-negative CD8 cells positively selected for CCR7 made up the naive population, which excluded terminally differentiated effector memory CD45RA+ cells. The sample was naive CD8+ T cells sorted from blood. The source is a man aged 18 to 35 in good health.

The chain carries TRBV6-1 and TRBJ1-2; 9 positions agree with TRBD1. Germline CDR1 and CDR2: MNHNS and SASEGT. The CDR3 totals 17 residues. V dropped 1 base and J dropped 2; count of bases not matched to a gene: 8. The CDR3 loop reads CASSEVTGGLGNYGYTF. In DNA form, the CDR3 reads TGTGCCAGCAGTGAAGTAACAGGGGGCCTTGGAAACTATGGCTACACCTTC.

The chain carries TRBV9 and TRBJ2-6; 9 bases are a match to TRBD1. The junction had 8 bases not matched to a gene; V was cut back by 0 bases and J by 4 bases. This CDR3 is built from 18 residues. CDR1 and CDR2 (germline): SGDLS, YYNGEE. This CDR3 is CASSVARDRAAGANVLTF. As DNA, the CDR3 is TGTGCCAGCAGCGTAGCCCGGGACAGGGCAGCGGGGGCCAACGTCCTGACTTTC.

The rearrangement joins TRBV5-3 to TRBJ1-6; D gene unclear. TRBV5-3 is sorted into the ORF group, with uncertain function. Trimming took 2 bases from V and 9 from J, leaving 9 bases between them. The CDR3 is 13 residues long. CDR3 sequence: CARSFLSSSPLHF. DNA for the CDR3: TGTGCCAGAAGCTTTCTTTCCTCTTCACCCCTCCACTTT.

J is TRBJ2-7 and V is TRBV6-1, with 12 bases lining up with TRBD2. Per the germline V gene, CDR1 is MNHNS and CDR2 is SASEGT. This CDR3 is 15 amino acids long. Unmatched junction bases numbered 7, after V lost 6 bases and J lost 4 bases. The CDR3 sequence: CASRLTTSGGYEQYF. CDR3 DNA sequence: TGTGCCAGCAGGCTAACGACTAGCGGGGGTTACGAGCAGTACTTC.

The chain couples TRBV27 to TRBJ1-1, with 9 bases fitting TRBD1. The germline gives CDR1 MNHEY, CDR2 SMNVEV (reference sequence). J was trimmed by 6 bases and V by 7 bases; bases with no gene match: 9. The CDR3 runs 14 residues. CDR3 in DNA: TGTGCCAGCACTTTGACAGGGGGACTATCTGAAGCTTTCTTT. It encodes CASTLTGGLSEAFF.

The chain has TRBV30 and TRBJ2-1; 9 bases align to TRBD1. The CDR3 runs to 15 residues. The germline CDR1 and CDR2 sequences are GTSNPN and SVGIG (reference sequence). V dropped 2 bases and J dropped 9; count of bases not matched to a gene: 11. The CDR3 reads CAWSTGTGSRVEQFF. CDR3 coding DNA: TGTGCCTGGAGTACCGGGACAGGGTCACGGGTTGAGCAGTTCTTC.

This chain joins TRBV5-1 and TRBJ2-7; D remains unclear. CDR1 and CDR2 from the germline V gene are SGHRS and YFSETQ. The CDR3 sequence is 11 residues long. V gave up 3 bases and J gave up 4 bases, with 5 bases separating them. This chain's CDR3 is CASSYRYEQYF. The CDR3 DNA follows: TGCGCCAGCAGCTACAGATACGAGCAGTACTTC.

V gene TRBV5-1 combines with J gene TRBJ2-3, with a possible D match to TRBD1 (5 bases). V shed 5 bases and J shed 1 base, with 5 bases lying between them. Germline V CDR1 and CDR2: SGHRS, YFSETQ. The CDR3 is made up of 12 amino acids. The CDR3 DNA is TGCGCCAGCAGACAGGGCACAGATACGCAGTATTTT. It encodes CASRQGTDTQYF. Supplemented by reference TRBV5-1 and TRBJ2-3, the full variable domain reads KAGVTQTPRYLIKTRGQQVTLSCSPISGHRSVSWYQQTPGQGLQFLFEYFSETQRNKGNFPGRFSGRQFSNSRSEMNVSTLELGDSALYLCASRQGTDTQYFGPGTRLTVL.

About this clone itself: This specimen includes other DNA sequences encoding the same CDR3. The chain is built from TRBV6-5 and TRBJ1-1; D uncertain. CDR3 length equals 14 residues. Germline-derived CDR1 and CDR2 are MNHEY and SVGAGI. V gave up 2 bases and J gave up 2 bases, with 9 bases separating them. CDR3 residues: CASSYGEGNTEAFF. CDR3 sequence (DNA): TGTGCCAGCAGTTACGGGGAGGGAAACACTGAAGCTTTCTTT.

The chain carries TRBV5-8 and TRBJ2-1, with 12 bases identical to TRBD2. Germline V CDR1 and CDR2: SGHTS, YDEGEE. V dropped 4 bases and J dropped 2; count of bases not matched to a gene: 10. CDR3 length: 18 residues. The CDR3 sequence: CASSPAGTSGFPYNEQFF. The CDR3 nucleotides are TGTGCCAGCAGCCCGGCCGGGACTAGCGGGTTTCCCTACAATGAGCAGTTCTTC.

The gene calls are TRBV9 and TRBJ2-2, with TRBD1 identical over 9 bases. The germline gives CDR1 SGDLS, CDR2 YYNGEE. V gave up 0 bases and J gave up 6 bases; unmatched junction bases: 9. This CDR3 is 17 amino acids long. The CDR3 spells CASSVGHLTGGPGELFF. DNA of the CDR3: TGTGCCAGCAGCGTAGGTCACTTAACAGGGGGCCCCGGGGAGCTGTTTTTT.

The chain combines TRBV4-1 with TRBJ1-2; TRBD1 matches 8 bases. The V segment lost 5 bases and the J segment 6 bases; nucleotides outside the gene matches: 11. This CDR3 region has 15 residues. Per germline, CDR1 MGHRA and CDR2 YSYEKL. This CDR3 is CASSAGEWTGNGYTF. CDR3 nucleotide sequence: TGCGCCAGCAGCGCGGGGGAGTGGACAGGGAATGGCTACACCTTC.

The table lists this clone with a count of one. This chain uses TRBV6-4 with TRBJ2-1; maybe TRBD2 (5 bases). This CDR3 is built from 14 residues. Germline-derived CDR1 and CDR2 are MRHNA and SNTAGT. Trimming stripped 0 bases from V and 7 bases from J, with 10 bases between. In DNA form, the CDR3 reads TGTGCCAGCAGTGACTCTGGCCGGGAAAATGAGCAGTTCTTC. Translating gives CASSDSGRENEQFF.